Each of the 32 T cell receptor beta chains below was sequenced from the same sample in a study of post-analysis software for immune sequencing data. Tagging with unique molecular identifiers was a feature of the TCR beta cDNA libraries. From the PCR reads, TCRdb called clonotypes with MiXCR, one entry per CDR3 protein. This table holds about 810,000 distinct CDR3 sequences, around 53% found once. These TCRs' antigens remain unknown. General study points: Five or six TRBV segments appeared more often in patients than in controls, and TRBV5-6, TRBV5-1 and TRBV20-1 were among these.

Sequenced: blood. These receptors were collected from a girl between 5 and 17 years old with multiple sclerosis.

The chain employs TRBV2 and TRBJ1-5, with a possible D match to TRBD1 (5 bases). The length of the CDR3 is 15 residues. Germline-derived CDR1 and CDR2 are SNHLY and FYNNEI. V lost 5 bases and J 0 bases, leaving 11 bases between the germline ends. CDR3 DNA: TGTGCCAGCAGTTCTGGGACGAATAGCAATCAGCCCCAGCATTTT. Amino acids: CASSSGTNSNQPQHF.

The chain has TRBV10-3 and TRBJ2-7; no definite D call. Trimming stripped 8 bases from V and 0 bases from J, with 5 bases between. The germline V gene encodes CDR1 ENHRY and CDR2 SYGVKD. CDR3 length: 11 residues. The CDR3 region has the DNA TGTGCCATCGGGATCTCCTACGAGCAGTACTTC. Protein sequence: CAIGISYEQYF.

This clonotype showed up just a few times. The chain has TRBV5-1 and TRBJ2-6, with a weak D call TRBD1 (6 bases). CDR1 and CDR2 from the germline V gene are SGHRS and YFSETQ. This CDR3 is 18 amino acids long. V lost 0 bases, J lost 0 bases, and 13 bases lay in between. DNA of the CDR3: TGCGCCAGCAGCTTGGGGACAGCCCGGGGCTCTGGGGCCAACGTCCTGACTTTC. This gives the protein CASSLGTARGSGANVLTF.

The CDR3 region is CSATRGSNSYNEQFF. The CDR3 region has the DNA TGCAGTGCTACTCGCGGGAGTAACTCCTACAATGAGCAGTTCTTC. The genes are TRBV20-1 and TRBJ2-1; 7 bases are shared with TRBD2. CDR3 length: 15 residues. The V gene's germline CDR1 is DFQATT and CDR2 SNEGSKA (reference sequence). Trimming removed 4 bases from V and 0 bases from J; junction bases left unmatched: 6.

This chain links TRBV6-4 with TRBJ2-1; 8 bases are shared with TRBD1. V shed 5 bases and J 4 bases; nucleotides not matched to a gene: 4. This CDR3 comprises 14 residues. From germline, CDR1 is MRHNA and CDR2 SNTAGT. The CDR3 nucleotides are TGTGCCAGCAGTAAGACAGGGGTTTACAATGAGCAGTTCTTC. The encoded protein is CASSKTGVYNEQFF.

In its sample, this clonotype was seen a few times. This chain joins TRBV27 and TRBJ2-2; TRBD1 is a possible D gene (7 bases). The V end lost 6 bases, the J end lost 2 bases, and 13 bases lay between the germline ends. The CDR3 loop spans 15 amino acids. The germline CDR1 and CDR2 sequences are MNHEY and SMNVEV (reference sequence). For the CDR3, the DNA is TGTGCCAGCAGAGGGGGGACAGCCAACACCGGGGAGCTGTTTTTT. Amino acids: CASRGGTANTGELFF.

The chain carries TRBV29-1 and TRBJ2-7; D is uncertain. CDR3 length equals 12 residues. The V and J ends lost 6 bases and 6 bases respectively, with 15 bases between them. Germline V gives CDR1 SQVTM, CDR2 ANQGSEA. CDR3 in amino acids: CSVSTPNTEQYF. In nucleotides, the CDR3 is TGCAGCGTCTCCACCCCTAATACCGAGCAGTACTTC.

This clonotype was recorded once. J is TRBJ2-1 and V is TRBV29-1; perhaps TRBD2 as D (8 bases). CDR1 and CDR2 (germline): SQVTM, ANQGSEA. This CDR3 has 15 residues. Trimming stripped 4 bases from V and 8 bases from J, with 21 bases between. This chain's CDR3 is CSVVGGRFQGDEQFF. CDR3 nucleotide sequence: TGCAGCGTTGTTGGCGGGAGGTTCCAGGGGGATGAGCAGTTCTTC.

This clonotype has just one count. This CDR3 is CASSVRRDRLYNEQFF. The CDR3, as DNA: TGCGCCAGCAGCGTGAGGCGGGACAGACTTTACAATGAGCAGTTCTTC. The chain employs TRBV5-1 and TRBJ2-1; TRBD1 is a possible D gene (7 bases). Germline lookup yields CDR1 SGHRS and CDR2 YFSETQ. Trimming took off 4 bases at V and 4 bases at J, with 18 bases between the two ends. This CDR3 spans 16 amino acids.

The genes are TRBV20-1 and TRBJ2-7; D is ambiguous. The CDR3 covers 14 residues. Germline lookup yields CDR1 DFQATT and CDR2 SNEGSKA (reference sequence). V gave up 1 base and J gave up 1 base, with 11 bases separating them. DNA for the CDR3: TGCAGTGCTAGAGGGTTAGGACGGTCCTACGAGCAGTACTTC. This codes for CSARGLGRSYEQYF.

This clonotype was recorded only once. This rearrangement joins TRBV7-2 to TRBJ2-7; the D gene could be TRBD1 or TRBD2 (7 bases each). Germline CDR1 SGHTA, CDR2 FQGNSA. V lost 4 bases and J 4 bases, leaving 20 bases between the germline ends. The CDR3 sequence is 16 residues long. CDR3: CASSSPGGGNLYEQYF. The CDR3 nucleotides read TGTGCCAGCAGCTCCCCAGGGGGGGGAAATTTATACGAGCAGTACTTC.

The chain joins TRBV20-1 to TRBJ2-7; 10 bases match TRBD2. This CDR3 has 14 amino acids. V was pared by 4 bases and J by 2 bases, with 5 bases of the junction left unmatched. CDR1 is DFQATT, CDR2 SNEGSKA, per germline (reference sequence). CDR3 in DNA: TGCAGTGCTACCCTAGCGGGAGCCCCCTACGAGCAGTACTTC. Translation gives CSATLAGAPYEQYF.

The chain links TRBV6-1 to TRBJ1-1, with 11 bases matching TRBD1. The V gene's germline CDR1 is MNHNS and CDR2 SASEGT. The CDR3 is made up of 15 amino acids. After removal of 5 bases from V and 4 bases from J, the junction contained 6 bases not matched to a gene. The CDR3 bases are TGTGCCAGCAGTCCCTGGACAGGGGGCCTCACTGAAGCTTTCTTT. Protein sequence: CASSPWTGGLTEAFF.

This clonotype was detected a few times. This chain links TRBV12-3 or TRBV12-4 with TRBJ2-4, with 10 positions matching TRBD1. The V and J ends lost 2 bases and 6 bases, in that order; junction bases with no gene match: 4. The CDR3 is made up of 15 amino acids. The CDR3 reads CASSLLGTGVNIQYF. As DNA, the CDR3 is TGTGCCAGCAGTTTACTCGGGACAGGGGTAAACATTCAGTACTTC.

The V call is TRBV28, the J call TRBJ1-5, with 8 bases matching TRBD1. This CDR3 contains 16 residues. V gave up 5 bases and J gave up 2 bases; unmatched junction bases: 8. From germline, CDR1 is MDHEN and CDR2 SYDVKM. CDR3 in DNA: TGTGCCAGCAGTCAAGACAGGGGATGGGGCAATCAGCCCCAGCATTTT. Protein product: CASSQDRGWGNQPQHF.

Regarding this clonotype: A junction boundary mismatches the germline segment, possibly from a read error. The V call is TRBV20-1, the J call TRBJ2-5, with 12 bases lining up with TRBD2. The germline V gene encodes CDR1 DFQATT and CDR2 SNEGSKA (reference sequence). The CDR3 is made up of 15 amino acids. DNA of the CDR3: TGTAGTGCGCCTCGACTAGCGGGAGTTTCAGAGACCCAGTACTTC. Protein: CSAPRLAGVSETQYF.

J is TRBJ2-7 and V is TRBV12-3 or TRBV12-4; D is unclear. Between the trimmed V and J ends, which lost 0 bases and 0 bases, there was a span of 3 bases. The CDR3 covers 13 residues. In DNA form, the CDR3 reads TGTGCCAGCAGTTTAGCTTACTCCTACGAGCAGTACTTC. This sequence encodes CASSLAYSYEQYF.

This clonotype was seen at least ten times. The junction shows a germline mismatch at one end, possibly a read error. The V call is TRBV5-1, the J call TRBJ2-5; 7 bases are a match to TRBD2. CDR3 length: 13 residues. Germline V lookup: CDR1 SGHRS, CDR2 YFSETQ. In DNA form, the CDR3 reads TGTGCCAGCAGTTTAGGGACTAAGGAGACCCAGTACTTC. Protein sequence: CASSLGTKETQYF.

The sample holds one count of this clonotype. The rearrangement links TRBV7-3 to TRBJ2-1; 8 nucleotides agree with TRBD2. This CDR3 spans 15 amino acids. Germline V lookup: CDR1 SGHTA, CDR2 FQGTGA. The ends lost 1 base at V and 12 bases at J; junction bases unmatched: 11. The CDR3 is CASSLSLAGGGPQFF. CDR3 DNA: TGTGCCAGCAGCTTAAGCCTAGCGGGTGGTGGTCCGCAGTTCTTC.

The J gene is TRBJ2-1, the V gene TRBV18; 7 positions match TRBD2. Per germline, CDR1 KGHSH and CDR2 LQKENI. The CDR3 spans 15 residues. V dropped 6 bases and J dropped 7; count of bases not matched to a gene: 12. CDR3 amino acids: CASSLTSVQGNEQFF. DNA of the CDR3: TGTGCCAGCTCTCTTACTAGCGTCCAAGGGAATGAGCAGTTCTTC.

This clonotype has a handful of counts. The rearrangement uses TRBV6-5 and TRBJ2-1, with 8 bases fitting TRBD2. With 6 bases clipped from V and 7 bases from J, the junction kept 8 bases outside the gene matches. The CDR3 length is 14 residues. Germline V gene lookup returns CDR1 MNHEY and CDR2 SVGAGI. CDR3 DNA sequence: TGTGCCAGCAGCGACCGGACTAGCAGGAATGAGCAGTTCTTC. Its protein is CASSDRTSRNEQFF.

Written as DNA, the CDR3 is TGCAGCGTTGATCGGCCAGGGATGAGAACTGAAGCTTTCTTT. Encoded protein: CSVDRPGMRTEAFF. V gene TRBV29-1 combines with J gene TRBJ1-1, with D tentatively TRBD1 (5 bases). Trimming took off 3 bases at V and 5 bases at J, with 16 bases between the two ends. CDR3 length: 14 residues. Germline CDR1 and CDR2: SQVTM and ANQGSEA.

This clonotype was seen a handful of times. The chain combines TRBV29-1 with TRBJ1-2; the match to TRBD1 covers 7 bases. The J segment lost 5 bases and the V segment lost 3 bases, leaving 3 bases of the junction unmatched. This CDR3 has 12 residues. CDR1 and CDR2 (germline): SQVTM, ANQGSEA. The CDR3 is CSVDRGTYGYTF. The CDR3 nucleotides are TGCAGCGTTGACAGGGGGACTTATGGCTACACCTTC.

V and J are TRBV20-1 and TRBJ2-4, with 9 bases identical to TRBD2. The closer fit of TRBJ2-5 to the DNA end suggests the J call may be wrong. The CDR3 has 16 amino acids. Germline V gene sequence: CDR1 DFQATT, CDR2 SNEGSKA (reference sequence). The CDR3 protein is CSARATYSGGQETQYF. In DNA, the CDR3 is TGCAGTGCTAGAGCTACTTATAGCGGGGGACAAGAGACCCAGTACTTC.

V is TRBV7-2 and J is TRBJ2-3; no reliable D call. V lost 5 bases and J 4 bases, leaving 13 bases between the germline ends. Germline CDR1 is SGHTA and CDR2 is FQGNSA. The CDR3 length is 14 residues. CDR3 nucleotide sequence: TGTGCCAGCAGCCCCAGAAAAGGCTCAGATACGCAGTATTTT. Translated, it gives CASSPRKGSDTQYF.

This chain links TRBV7-6 with TRBJ1-2; D gene unclear. Germline V gene data show CDR1 as SGHVS and CDR2 as FNYEAQ. The CDR3 has 15 residues. The V end lost 0 bases, the J end lost 0 bases, and 8 bases lay between the germline ends. In DNA, the CDR3 is TGTGCCAGCAGCTTAGCGCCCAGTTCTAACTATGGCTACACCTTC. Translating gives CASSLAPSSNYGYTF.

The chain joins TRBV2 to TRBJ1-2; 8 bases are a match to TRBD1. Germline CDR1 SNHLY, CDR2 FYNNEI. The CDR3 spans 14 residues. V shed 4 bases, J shed 8 bases, and the junction held 9 bases outside the gene matches. The CDR3 loop is CASSALRTGNGYTF. DNA for the CDR3: TGTGCCAGCAGTGCCCTAAGGACAGGGAACGGCTACACCTTC.

The chain is built from TRBV5-1 and TRBJ2-5, with D maybe TRBD1 (6 bases). Germline V gene sequence: CDR1 SGHRS, CDR2 YFSETQ. V shed 3 bases and J shed 0 bases, with 12 bases lying between them. The length of the CDR3 is 15 residues. CDR3 DNA: TGCGCCAGCAGCTCCGGACAGTCGTACCAAGAGACCCAGTACTTC. The encoded protein is CASSSGQSYQETQYF.

V usage is TRBV20-1 and J usage is TRBJ2-1, with 10 bases matching TRBD2. With V trimmed by 5 bases and J by 9 bases, 16 bases remained unmatched. This CDR3 comprises 16 residues. The germline V gene encodes CDR1 DFQATT and CDR2 SNEGSKA (reference sequence). The CDR3 here is CSAGLSASGRAGEQFF. The CDR3 nucleotides are TGCAGTGCTGGCCTCTCGGCCAGCGGGAGGGCTGGTGAGCAGTTCTTC.

This clonotype occurred a few times. The chain combines TRBV10-3 with TRBJ2-1; tentative D call: TRBD1 (5 bases). CDR1 is ENHRY and CDR2 is SYGVKD in the germline V gene. The CDR3 extends over 11 amino acids. V shed 6 bases and J shed 8 bases, with 8 bases lying between them. The CDR3 bases are TGTGCCATCAGCAGGGCCGATGAGCAGTTCTTC. This encodes CAISRADEQFF.

This clonotype was counted between two and nine times. V and J are TRBV9 and TRBJ2-2; TRBD1 is a possible D gene (6 bases). CDR3 length: 14 residues. In germline, CDR1 is SGDLS, CDR2 YYNGEE. V dropped 5 bases and J dropped 1 base, with 9 bases sitting between them. CDR3 region: CASSVTGNTGELFF. CDR3 DNA: TGTGCCAGCAGTGTGACAGGGAACACCGGGGAGCTGTTTTTT.

This CDR3 is CASSLSQEAQYF. The CDR3 DNA is TGTGCCAGCAGCTTATCACAAGAGGCCCAGTACTTC. The J gene is TRBJ2-7, the V gene TRBV5-4; D call uncertain. The germline V gene encodes CDR1 SGHNT and CDR2 YYREEE (reference sequence). Between the trimmed V and J ends, which lost 2 bases and 10 bases, there was a span of 13 bases. The CDR3 is made up of 12 amino acids.